One sample yielded the 11 T cell receptor beta chains listed below, sequenced in a study of identical twins. TCRdb re-derived calls from the 5' RACE reads in MiXCR, one entry per CDR3 protein. The table lists 130,000 to 150,000 distinct CDR3 sequences, roughly 3.5% of them singletons. The sample comprised memory T cells sorted from blood. Source of these receptors: a man between 18 and 29 years old in good health.

This clonotype appeared many times. The rearrangement uses TRBV20-1 and TRBJ2-2, with a tentative D call TRBD1 (6 bases). The CDR3 totals 16 residues. Germline CDR1 is DFQATT and CDR2 is SNEGSKA (reference sequence). The ends were cut back, 5 bases at V and 4 bases at J, with 20 bases in the middle. Written as DNA, the CDR3 is TGCAGTGCTCCGAAACAGGGAATTCCAGGCACCGGGGAGCTGTTTTTT. Translating it yields CSAPKQGIPGTGELFF.

This clonotype came up many times. V usage is TRBV6-2 or TRBV6-3 and J usage is TRBJ2-2; D ambiguous. This CDR3 comprises 17 residues. The V end lost 4 bases, the J end lost 1 base, and 16 bases lay between the germline ends. Germline CDR1 reads MNHEY; CDR2 reads SVGEGT. CDR3 amino acids: CASSFLGKGLNTGELFF. In nucleotides, the CDR3 is TGTGCCAGCAGTTTTCTAGGAAAGGGTCTGAACACCGGGGAGCTGTTTTTT.

The table lists this clonotype with many counts. The V call is TRBV4-1, the J call TRBJ2-3; weak D call: TRBD1 (5 bases). The CDR3 spans 14 residues. The V end lost 8 bases, the J end lost 0 bases, and 12 bases lay between the germline ends. Germline lookup yields CDR1 MGHRA and CDR2 YSYEKL. CDR3 DNA sequence: TGCGCCAGCGATCAGGGCATGAGCACAGATACGCAGTATTTT. This codes for CASDQGMSTDTQYF.

This clonotype appeared many times. The chain couples TRBV19 to TRBJ2-1; 12 bases line up with TRBD2. Germline-derived CDR1 and CDR2 are LNHDA and SQIVND (reference sequence). J lost 7 bases, V lost 3 bases, and 13 bases had no gene match. The CDR3 spans 18 residues. The CDR3 loop reads CASSISSRLAGDGNEQFF. The DNA for the CDR3 is TGTGCCAGTAGTATCTCCTCCCGACTAGCGGGAGACGGAAATGAGCAGTTCTTC.

The chain links TRBV2 to TRBJ2-1, with D possibly TRBD2 on 6 matching bases. The CDR3 consists of 10 residues. The ends were cut back, 6 bases at V and 12 bases at J, with 9 bases in the middle. Germline values: CDR1 SNHLY, CDR2 FYNNEI. CDR3 sequence: CASRVEGQFF. The CDR3 nucleotides read TGTGCCAGCAGAGTGGAGGGGCAGTTCTTC. The entire variable domain, with the rest obtained from reference TRBV2 and TRBJ2-1, is as follows: EPEVTQTPSHQVTQMGQEVILRCVPISNHLYFYWYRQILGQKVEFLVSFYNNEISEKSEIFDDQFSVERPDGSNFTLKIRSTKLEDSAMYFCASRVEGQFFGPGTRLTVL.

This clonotype was detected ten times or more. The V and J genes are TRBV5-1 and TRBJ1-6; TRBD1 agrees at 9 bases. Looked up from germline, CDR1 is SGHRS and CDR2 is YFSETQ. There are 16 residues in the CDR3. Unmatched junction bases numbered 6, after V lost 0 bases and J lost 8 bases. The CDR3 bases are TGCGCCAGCAGCTTGGCGGTGACAGGGGGTGATTCACCCCTCCACTTT. Translating gives CASSLAVTGGDSPLHF.

This clonotype was seen more than once but under ten times. The V and J genes are TRBV25-1 and TRBJ2-1; unclear D gene. Trimming removed 2 bases at V and 3 bases at J, with 11 bases between. CDR3 size: 15 residues. Germline loops: CDR1 MGHDK, CDR2 SYGVNS. As DNA, the CDR3 is TGTGCCAGCAGTGAAAAGTCCCAGGACTACAATGAGCAGTTCTTC. Residues: CASSEKSQDYNEQFF.

At least ten counts were recorded for this clonotype. The chain carries TRBV7-9 and TRBJ2-3; unclear D gene. The V end lost 5 bases, the J end lost 3 bases, and 12 bases lay between the germline ends. The germline V gene encodes CDR1 SEHNR and CDR2 FQNEAQ (reference sequence). The CDR3 has 14 residues. CDR3 sequence reads: CASSGPSMTDTQYF. CDR3 nucleotides: TGTGCCAGCAGCGGGCCCTCTATGACAGATACGCAGTATTTT.

This clonotype was counted ten times or more. The genes are TRBV2 and TRBJ1-4; 9 nucleotides agree with TRBD1. This CDR3 region has 15 residues. J lost 0 bases, V lost 6 bases, and 2 bases had no gene match. Germline CDR1 and CDR2: SNHLY and FYNNEI. The CDR3 DNA reads as TGTGCCAGCAGCCGGACAGGGGCAACTAATGAAAAACTGTTTTTT. It encodes CASSRTGATNEKLFF.

About this clonotype itself: At one boundary the junction diverges from the germline segment, which might be a read error. The chain uses TRBV13 and TRBJ2-6, with D possibly called TRBD1 or TRBD2 (5 bases each). This CDR3 has 18 amino acids. CDR1 and CDR2 from the germline V gene are PRHDT and FYEKMQ (reference sequence). The CDR3 loop reads CASSRRQGEFSGANVPTF. The CDR3 DNA is TGTGCCAGCAGCCGACGACAAGGGGAGTTCTCTGGGGCCAACGTCCCGACTTTC.

This clonotype was found many times. The genes are TRBV10-3 and TRBJ1-1; D gene unclear. Germline CDR1 reads ENHRY; CDR2 reads SYGVKD. V was pared by 5 bases and J by 0 bases, with 7 bases between. This CDR3 contains 13 residues. The CDR3 loop is CAISQTLNTEAFF. In nucleotides, the CDR3 is TGTGCCATCAGTCAGACACTGAACACTGAAGCTTTCTTT.